This T cell receptor (beta chain) was obtained from a study of post-analysis software for immune sequencing data. Study-wide findings and caveats: Compared with controls, patients had more of about 5 TRBV segments, including TRBV5-6, TRBV5-1 and TRBV20-1. In multiple sclerosis, normalized Chao1 diversity was significantly below that of controls.

Germline loops: CDR1 SGHRS, CDR2 YFSETQ. There are 13 residues in the CDR3. The V gene lost 0 bases and the J gene lost 5 bases, with 8 bases spanning the gap. Details on this clonotype: The antigen is not known.

Built from TCR beta cDNA, the libraries had unique molecular identifiers in them. Some 500,000 cDNA molecules were obtained per 1 to 10 million input T cells. TCRdb passed the PCR reads through MiXCR, listing each CDR3 protein once. The data show 700,000 to 800,000 distinct CDR3 sequences, 25% to 30% seen once. The clonotype comes from a girl aged 5-17 years with multiple sclerosis. V usage is TRBV5-1 and J usage is TRBJ2-5; no firm D call. The sequencing input was blood. Here the CDR3 DNA reads TGCGCCAGCAGCTTGGGGTCTTCCGAGACCCAGTACTTC. Its translation: CASSLGSSETQYF.